The 11 T cell receptor beta chains below come from one sample, sequenced in a study of blood T cells in healthy people across ages. A second PCR of about 7 to 12 cycles used a sample-barcoded 5' primer and a J-beta primer mix. TCRdb itself ran the 5' RACE reads through MiXCR, one entry per CDR3 protein. The data hold about 1.4 million distinct CDR3 sequences, with approximately 59% observed a single time. Sequences were obtained from blood. All receptors come from a man in his late teens or twenties in good health.

This sequence joins TRBV20-1 and TRBJ2-7, with D perhaps matching TRBD1 or TRBD2 (7 bases each). CDR1 is DFQATT and CDR2 is SNEGSKA in the germline V gene (reference sequence). V gave up 6 bases and J gave up 3 bases, with 15 bases separating them. CDR3 size: 13 residues. CDR3 DNA: TGCAGTGCGGGCACAGGGGACTACTACGAGCAGTACTTC. This codes for CSAGTGDYYEQYF.

This chain joins TRBV5-5 and TRBJ2-1, with TRBD1 identical over 12 bases. CDR1 SGHKS and CDR2 YYEKEE come from the germline V gene (reference sequence). The V and J ends lost 3 bases and 7 bases, in that order; junction bases with no gene match: 5. The CDR3 loop spans 15 amino acids. The CDR3 here is CASSWGQGAGNEQFF. The CDR3 DNA follows: TGTGCCAGCAGCTGGGGACAGGGGGCTGGGAATGAGCAGTTCTTC.

The chain recombines TRBV5-4 with TRBJ2-5; D possibly uses TRBD1 or TRBD2 (7 bases each). Looked up from germline, CDR1 is SGHNT and CDR2 is YYREEE (reference sequence). V was trimmed by 4 bases and J by 6 bases, leaving 22 bases between them. The CDR3 is made up of 16 amino acids. The CDR3 DNA reads as TGTGCCAGCAGCCCCCTGGGAGGGGGCGAGATGAAGACCCAGTACTTC. It encodes CASSPLGGGEMKTQYF.

The chain couples TRBV14 to TRBJ1-2; D remains ambiguous. Germline V gene data show CDR1 as SGHDN and CDR2 as FVKESK. The CDR3 totals 14 residues. The V end was cut by 0 bases, the J end by 3 bases, with 8 bases between. Here the CDR3 reads CASSQDYLDYGYTF. The CDR3 DNA follows: TGTGCCAGCAGCCAAGACTACCTTGACTATGGCTACACCTTC.

This clonotype was detected once. V and J are TRBV30 and TRBJ1-2; D call uncertain. CDR3 length: 15 amino acids. V was clipped by 5 bases and J by 0 bases, with 16 bases between them. Germline V gives CDR1 GTSNPN, CDR2 SVGIG (reference sequence). The CDR3 is CAWATSATANYGYTF. The CDR3 DNA reads as TGTGCCTGGGCCACCTCAGCGACGGCTAACTATGGCTACACCTTC.

CDR3 DNA sequence: TGTGCCAGCAGTTACCGTGTAGTTGGACTCCGGCAAACAGATACGCAGTATTTT. This encodes CASSYRVVGLRQTDTQYF. This chain connects TRBV6-2 or TRBV6-3 to TRBJ2-3; weak D call: TRBD2 (5 bases). CDR3 size: 18 residues. V was clipped by 2 bases and J by 3 bases, with 21 bases between them. Germline V gene data show CDR1 as MNHEY and CDR2 as SVGEGT.

The gene calls are TRBV20-1 and TRBJ2-4, with D unresolved. There are 13 residues in the CDR3. Germline V gene sequence: CDR1 DFQATT, CDR2 SNEGSKA (reference sequence). V lost 5 bases, J lost 0 bases, and 8 bases lay in between. The CDR3 DNA follows: TGCAGTGCTGACCCCATAGCCAAAAACATTCAGTACTTC. It yields the protein CSADPIAKNIQYF.

This clonotype was counted only a few times. The rearrangement uses TRBV7-2 and TRBJ2-1, with TRBD2 matching over 7 bases. The CDR3 consists of 15 residues. Per germline, CDR1 SGHTA and CDR2 FQGNSA. Germline trimming cut 5 bases from V and 4 bases from J; bases unmatched to any gene: 8. The CDR3 sequence: CASSRAAGTYNEQFF. The CDR3 bases are TGTGCCAGCAGCCGAGCAGCGGGAACATACAATGAGCAGTTCTTC.

This clonotype has a handful of counts. The V call is TRBV7-2, the J call TRBJ2-2; D possibly corresponds to TRBD2 (6 bases). This CDR3 comprises 16 residues. The V end lost 5 bases, the J end lost 3 bases, and 16 bases lay between the germline ends. Germline-derived CDR1 and CDR2 are SGHTA and FQGNSA. The CDR3 DNA is TGTGCCAGCAGCACTCGAGCGGGTGGGGACACCGGGGAGCTGTTTTTT. It encodes CASSTRAGGDTGELFF.

This clonotype has more than one count but fewer than ten. This sequence joins TRBV29-1 and TRBJ2-4; TRBD1 matches 10 bases. CDR3 length: 15 amino acids. The junction had 12 bases not matched to a gene; V was cut back by 7 bases and J by 6 bases. Germline CDR1 is SQVTM and CDR2 is ANQGSEA. This chain's CDR3 is CSARRQGAPGNIQYF. CDR3 bases: TGCAGCGCCCGAAGACAGGGGGCACCGGGAAACATTCAGTACTTC.

The chain couples TRBV6-6 to TRBJ2-5; 9 bases fit TRBD2. The length of the CDR3 is 17 residues. The V gene end was trimmed by 0 bases and the J gene end by 5 bases; junction bases not matched to a gene: 10. The germline V gene has CDR1 MNHNY and CDR2 SVGAGI (reference sequence). In DNA form, the CDR3 reads TGTGCCAGCAGTTACTCCATTCGACTAGCGGACTCTGAGACCCAGTACTTC. It codes for CASSYSIRLADSETQYF.